This T cell receptor (beta chain) was documented in a study of CD4+ T cells in melanoma. Notes on the study in general: Diverse differentiation states were reported for melanoma neoantigen-specific CD4+ T cells. CD8+ T cell, macrophage and B cell function reportedly correlated with neoantigen-specific CD4+ T cells.

This clone appeared a single time. Its antigen is as yet unknown. Assay used: immunoSEQ multiplex PCR; TCRdb lists only in-frame clones, some missing. Found here are about 15,000 clones, approximately 88% of them singletons; the top ten hold roughly 6.6%. Germline V gene data show CDR1 as MNHNY and CDR2 as SVGAGI (reference sequence). The CDR3 has 13 residues. V shed 2 bases and J shed 5 bases, with 7 bases lying between them. The receptor comes from a human donor with melanoma. The J gene is TRBJ1-5, the V gene TRBV6-6, with D unresolved. The sequenced sample was cells from a culture (not recorded whether cultured in vitro). CDR3 sequence: CASSYSRDQPQHF. The CDR3 nucleotides read TGTGCCAGCAGTTACAGCCGGGATCAGCCCCAGCATTTT.